The clone carrying this TCR beta chain showed up just once. Its specificity is not known. CDR3 size: 15 residues. Germline V CDR1 and CDR2: SGDLS, YYNGEE. The data stem from a study of post-analysis software for immune sequencing data. Unique molecular identifiers had been added to the TCR beta cDNA libraries. From roughly 1 to 10 million T cells, a few hundred thousand cDNA molecules were obtained. MiXCR was run by TCRdb on the PCR reads, yielding one entry per CDR3 protein. Of about 460,000 distinct CDR3 sequences in the sample, around 40% were seen once. Study-wide results and limits: Compared with controls, patients showed significantly lower normalized Chao1 diversity. Comparison of patients with controls showed 4 to 6 TRBV segments more frequent in patients, TRBV5-6, TRBV5-1 and TRBV20-1 among them. The F measure placed samples prepared in the same batch into strongly shared clusters.

This chain uses TRBV9 with TRBJ2-7; maybe TRBD2 (6 bases). The J call may be faulty, since TRBJ2-5 better matches the DNA end. The sequence came from a girl aged 10-17 years with multiple sclerosis. Sequenced sample: blood. The CDR3 DNA reads TGTGCCAGCAGCGTAGCTACGGGAGTGCGCGAGACCCAGTACTTC. Encoded protein: CASSVATGVRETQYF.